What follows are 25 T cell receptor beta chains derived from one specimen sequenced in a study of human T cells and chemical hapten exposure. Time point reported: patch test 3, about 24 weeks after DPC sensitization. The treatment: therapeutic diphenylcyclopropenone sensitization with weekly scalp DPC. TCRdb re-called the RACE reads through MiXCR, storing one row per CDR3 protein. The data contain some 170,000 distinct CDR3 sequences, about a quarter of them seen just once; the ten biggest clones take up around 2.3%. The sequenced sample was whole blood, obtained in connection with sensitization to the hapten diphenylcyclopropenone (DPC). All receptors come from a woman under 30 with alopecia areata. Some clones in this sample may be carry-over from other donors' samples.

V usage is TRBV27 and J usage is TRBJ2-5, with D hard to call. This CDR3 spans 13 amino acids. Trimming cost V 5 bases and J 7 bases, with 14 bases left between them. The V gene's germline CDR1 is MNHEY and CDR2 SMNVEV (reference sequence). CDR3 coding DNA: TGTGCCAGCAGTCCGGACCCCTGGGGGACCCAGTACTTC. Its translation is CASSPDPWGTQYF.

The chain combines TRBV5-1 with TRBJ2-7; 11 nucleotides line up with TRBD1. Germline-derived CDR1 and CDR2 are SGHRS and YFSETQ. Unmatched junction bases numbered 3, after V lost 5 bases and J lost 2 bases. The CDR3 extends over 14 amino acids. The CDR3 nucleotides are TGCGCCAGCAGAACGGACAGGGGGCCCTACGAGCAGTACTTC. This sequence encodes CASRTDRGPYEQYF.

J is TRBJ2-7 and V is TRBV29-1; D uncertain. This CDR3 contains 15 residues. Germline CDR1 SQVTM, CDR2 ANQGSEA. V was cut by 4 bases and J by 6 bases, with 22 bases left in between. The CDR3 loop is CSVASWVSSVAEQYF. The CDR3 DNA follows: TGCAGCGTTGCCTCTTGGGTGTCTTCGGTGGCCGAGCAGTACTTC.

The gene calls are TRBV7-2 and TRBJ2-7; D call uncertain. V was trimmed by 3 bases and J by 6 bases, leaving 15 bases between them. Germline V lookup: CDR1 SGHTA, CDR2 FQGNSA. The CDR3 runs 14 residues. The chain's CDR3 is CASSFSGSSSEQYF. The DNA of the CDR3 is TGTGCCAGCAGCTTTTCGGGTTCCTCTTCCGAGCAGTACTTC.

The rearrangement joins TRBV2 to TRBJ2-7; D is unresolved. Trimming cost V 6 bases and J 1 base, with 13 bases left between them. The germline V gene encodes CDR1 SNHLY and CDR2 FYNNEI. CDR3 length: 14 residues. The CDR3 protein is CASRLRTLSYEQYF. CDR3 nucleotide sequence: TGTGCCAGCAGGTTGCGGACCCTGTCCTACGAGCAGTACTTC.

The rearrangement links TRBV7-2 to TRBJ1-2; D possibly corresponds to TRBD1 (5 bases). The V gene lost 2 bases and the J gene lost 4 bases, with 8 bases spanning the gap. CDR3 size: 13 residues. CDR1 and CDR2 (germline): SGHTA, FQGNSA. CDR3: CASSLQGSYGYTF. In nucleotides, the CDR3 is TGTGCCAGCAGCTTACAGGGTAGCTATGGCTACACCTTC.

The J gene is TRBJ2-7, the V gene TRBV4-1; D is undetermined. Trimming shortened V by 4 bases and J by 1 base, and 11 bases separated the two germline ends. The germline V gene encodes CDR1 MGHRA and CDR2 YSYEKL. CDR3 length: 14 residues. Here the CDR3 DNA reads TGCGCCAGCAGCCCTAGGGAACAGTCCTACGAGCAGTACTTC. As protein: CASSPREQSYEQYF.

The CDR3 DNA sequence: TGTGCCAGCAGCGAGGAAATTCCGACGGACGAGCAGTACTTC. Translation: CASSEEIPTDEQYF. V and J are TRBV2 and TRBJ2-7; D is uncertain. Germline V CDR1 and CDR2: SNHLY, FYNNEI. There are 14 residues in the CDR3. V was cut by 6 bases and J by 5 bases, with 17 bases left in between. The full variable domain, in which reference TRBV2 and TRBJ2-7 provide the parts outside the CDR3, is EPEVTQTPSHQVTQMGQEVILRCVPISNHLYFYWYRQILGQKVEFLVSFYNNEISEKSEIFDDQFSVERPDGSNFTLKIRSTKLEDSAMYFCASSEEIPTDEQYFGPGTRLTVT.

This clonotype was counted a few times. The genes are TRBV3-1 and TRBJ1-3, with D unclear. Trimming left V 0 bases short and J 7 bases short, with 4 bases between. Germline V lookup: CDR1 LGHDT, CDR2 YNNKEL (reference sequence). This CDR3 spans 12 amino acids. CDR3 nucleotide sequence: TGTGCCAGCAGCCAAGAGGGTAACACCATATATTTT. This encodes CASSQEGNTIYF.

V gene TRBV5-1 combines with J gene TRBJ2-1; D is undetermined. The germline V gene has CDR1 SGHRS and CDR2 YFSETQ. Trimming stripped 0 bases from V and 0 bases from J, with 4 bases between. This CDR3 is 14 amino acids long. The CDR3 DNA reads TGCGCCAGCAGCTTGGCTAGCTCCTACAATGAGCAGTTCTTC. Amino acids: CASSLASSYNEQFF.

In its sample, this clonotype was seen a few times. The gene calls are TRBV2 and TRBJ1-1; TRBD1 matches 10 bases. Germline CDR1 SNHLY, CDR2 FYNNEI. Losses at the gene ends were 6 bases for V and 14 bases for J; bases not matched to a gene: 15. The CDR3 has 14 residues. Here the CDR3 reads CASRLGTGDGRRFF. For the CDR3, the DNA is TGTGCCAGCAGGTTGGGGACAGGGGATGGGCGCCGCTTCTTT.

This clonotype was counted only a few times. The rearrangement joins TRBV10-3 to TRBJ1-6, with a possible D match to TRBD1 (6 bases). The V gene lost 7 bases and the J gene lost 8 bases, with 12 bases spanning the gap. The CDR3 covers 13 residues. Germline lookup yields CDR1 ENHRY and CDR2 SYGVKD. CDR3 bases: TGTGCCATCACCCACAGGGCCGATTCACCCCTCCACTTT. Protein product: CAITHRADSPLHF.

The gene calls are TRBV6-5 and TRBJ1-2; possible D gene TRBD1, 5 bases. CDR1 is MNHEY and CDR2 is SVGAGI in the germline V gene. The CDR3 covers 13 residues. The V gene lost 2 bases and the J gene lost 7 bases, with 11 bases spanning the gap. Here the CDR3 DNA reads TGTGCCAGCAGTTACACCCAAGGGGTTGGCTACACCTTC. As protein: CASSYTQGVGYTF.

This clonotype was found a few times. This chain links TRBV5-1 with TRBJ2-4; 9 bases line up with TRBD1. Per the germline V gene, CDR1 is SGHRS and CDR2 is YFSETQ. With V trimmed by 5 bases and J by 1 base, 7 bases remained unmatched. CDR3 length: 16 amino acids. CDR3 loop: CASSYTGGAAKNIQYF. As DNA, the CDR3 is TGCGCCAGCAGTTATACAGGGGGCGCGGCCAAAAACATTCAGTACTTC.

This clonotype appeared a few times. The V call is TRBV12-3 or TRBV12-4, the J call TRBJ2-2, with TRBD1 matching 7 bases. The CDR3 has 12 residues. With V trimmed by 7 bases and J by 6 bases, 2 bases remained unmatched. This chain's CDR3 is CASNRGAGELFF. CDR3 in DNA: TGTGCCAGCAACAGGGGAGCCGGGGAGCTGTTTTTT.

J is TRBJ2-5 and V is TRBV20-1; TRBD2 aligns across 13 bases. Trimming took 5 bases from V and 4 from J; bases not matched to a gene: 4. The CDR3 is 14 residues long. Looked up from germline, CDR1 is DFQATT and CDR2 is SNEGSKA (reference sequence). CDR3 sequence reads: CSAARLAGGETQYF. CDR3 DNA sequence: TGCAGTGCTGCACGACTAGCGGGAGGAGAGACCCAGTACTTC.

In nucleotides, the CDR3 is TGTGCCAGCAGCTTAGGGGCCGTGGAAAATGAGCAGTTCTTC. Its translation: CASSLGAVENEQFF. The rearrangement links TRBV5-6 to TRBJ2-1, with a possible D match to TRBD1 (5 bases). The CDR3 is 14 amino acids. The germline V gene encodes CDR1 SGHDT and CDR2 YYEEEE. V lost 2 bases, J lost 7 bases, and 13 bases lay in between. The complete variable domain, with remaining parts taken from reference TRBV5-6 and TRBJ2-1, reads DAGVTQSPTHLIKTRGQQVTLRCSPKSGHDTVSWYQQALGQGPQFIFQYYEEEERQRGNFPDRFSGHQFPNYSSELNVNALLLGDSALYLCASSLGAVENEQFFGPGTRLTVL.

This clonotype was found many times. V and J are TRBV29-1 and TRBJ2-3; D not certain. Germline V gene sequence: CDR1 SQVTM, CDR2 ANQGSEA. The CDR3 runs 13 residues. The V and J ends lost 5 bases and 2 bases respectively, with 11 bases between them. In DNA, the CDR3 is TGCAGCGTTTTGACACCCTCCACAGATACGCAGTATTTT. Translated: CSVLTPSTDTQYF.

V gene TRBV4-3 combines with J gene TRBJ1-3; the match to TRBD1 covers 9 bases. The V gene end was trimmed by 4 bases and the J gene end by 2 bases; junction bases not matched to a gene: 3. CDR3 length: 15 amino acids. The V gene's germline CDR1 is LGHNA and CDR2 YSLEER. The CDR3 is CASSRNRGPGNTIYF. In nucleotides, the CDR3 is TGCGCCAGCAGCCGCAACAGGGGGCCTGGAAACACCATATATTTT.

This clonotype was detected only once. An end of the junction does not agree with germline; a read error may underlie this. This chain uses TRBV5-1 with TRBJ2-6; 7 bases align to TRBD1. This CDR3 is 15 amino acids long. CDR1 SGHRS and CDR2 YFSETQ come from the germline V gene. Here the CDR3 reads CASSTGQVGANVLIF. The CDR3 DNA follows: TGCGCCAGCAGCACTGGACAGGTTGGGGCCAACGTCCTGATTTTC.

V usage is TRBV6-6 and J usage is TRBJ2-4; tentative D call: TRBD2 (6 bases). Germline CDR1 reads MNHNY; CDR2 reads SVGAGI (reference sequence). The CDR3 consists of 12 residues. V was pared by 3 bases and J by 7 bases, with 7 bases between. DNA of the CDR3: TGTGCCAGCAGTTATGCGGGGAACATTCAGTACTTC. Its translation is CASSYAGNIQYF.

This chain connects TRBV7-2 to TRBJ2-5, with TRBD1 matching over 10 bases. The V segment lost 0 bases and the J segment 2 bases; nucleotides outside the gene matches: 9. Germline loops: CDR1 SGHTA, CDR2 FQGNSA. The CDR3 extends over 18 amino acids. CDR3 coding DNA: TGTGCCAGCAGCTTAGCGCCGGGACAGGGGATTGAACAAGAGACCCAGTACTTC. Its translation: CASSLAPGQGIEQETQYF.

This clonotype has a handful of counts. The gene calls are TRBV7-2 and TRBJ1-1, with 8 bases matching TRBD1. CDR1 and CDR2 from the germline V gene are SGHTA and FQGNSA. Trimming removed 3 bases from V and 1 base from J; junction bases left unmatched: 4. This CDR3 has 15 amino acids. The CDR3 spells CASSFSGQGNTEAFF. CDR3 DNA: TGTGCCAGCAGCTTTTCAGGACAGGGGAACACTGAAGCTTTCTTT.

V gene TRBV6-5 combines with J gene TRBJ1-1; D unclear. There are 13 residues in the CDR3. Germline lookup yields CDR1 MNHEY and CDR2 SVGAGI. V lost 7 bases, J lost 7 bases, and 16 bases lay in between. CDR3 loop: CASIPFEGFEAFF. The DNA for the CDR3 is TGTGCCAGCATCCCCTTCGAAGGATTTGAAGCTTTCTTT.

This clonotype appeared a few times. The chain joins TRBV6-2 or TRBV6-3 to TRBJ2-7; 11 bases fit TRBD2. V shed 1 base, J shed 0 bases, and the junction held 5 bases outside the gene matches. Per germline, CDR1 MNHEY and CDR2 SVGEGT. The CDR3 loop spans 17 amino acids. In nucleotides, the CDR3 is TGTGCCAGCAGTTACTGGGGACTAGCGGTTACCTCCTACGAGCAGTACTTC. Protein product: CASSYWGLAVTSYEQYF.